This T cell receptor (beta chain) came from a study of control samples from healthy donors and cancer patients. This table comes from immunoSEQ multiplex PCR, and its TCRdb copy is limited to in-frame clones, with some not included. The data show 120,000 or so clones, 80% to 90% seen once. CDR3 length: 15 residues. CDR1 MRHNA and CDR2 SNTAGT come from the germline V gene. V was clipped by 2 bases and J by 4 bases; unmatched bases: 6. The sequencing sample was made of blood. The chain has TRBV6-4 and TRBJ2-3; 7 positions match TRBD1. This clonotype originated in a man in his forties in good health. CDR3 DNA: TGTGCCAGCAGTGACGATGGACAGGCCTCAGATACGCAGTATTTT. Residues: CASSDDGQASDTQYF.